This T cell receptor (beta chain) was recovered during a study of early stage breast cancer tumors (dated by TCRdb to about 2017). With respect to the entire study: Of the approximately 16 invasive breast tumors, some twelve were found to be estrogen receptor-positive, progesterone receptor-positive and HER2-negative. The average read coverage per sample was about 10-fold. A total of about 2,800,000 templates, representing about 1.1 million unique clonotypes, were detected across all samples. About 65% of the 12 ER+/PR+/HER2- tumors were invasive ductal carcinomas, while the other four were invasive lobular carcinomas.

This clone was detected a few times. Its antigen remains unidentified. Base qualities are not provided; no much larger clone lies one nucleotide away. The CDR3, from cysteine to phenylalanine, totals 15 residues. Only the CDR3 DNA stays, 45 bases, in frame from base 1. For this chain, trimming is 3 bases at the V end and 6 bases at the J end, and the number of junction bases without a gene match is 3. The germline V gene (reference sequence) specifies SEHNR as CDR1 and FQNEAQ as CDR2. Broader findings and caveats from the paper: Analysis by tumor subtype was prevented by the small cohort size. About 2.5-fold higher T cell density and higher clonality were observed in tumors than in adjacent normal breast tissue. Sequencing bulk genomic DNA from unsorted cells could not capture chain pairing or functional markers like CD4, CD8 and FOXP3. Repertoires from blood resembled normal breast more closely than tumor, and using blood as a reference for each tissue separated tumor from normal in about 90% of the 16 patients. Enriched TCRB sequences shared across patients were mostly commonly generated sequences, unlikely to play an important role in the tumor microenvironment.

About 18-50 mg of tumor tissue was diced, and more than 2.5 ug of DNA was typically obtained. The study profiled bulk TCR beta-chain repertoires in matched peripheral blood, tumor and adjacent normal breast tissue taken from about 15 patients with early-stage breast cancer. Following resection, visually identified tumor tissue was excised and transferred into prechilled RNAlater. Tumor tissue (about 19-55 mg) was diced and then homogenized with a TissueLyser II in RLTplus buffer containing beta-mercaptoethanol and antifoaming agent. The Qiagen AllPrep DNA/RNA Mini kit was used to extract genomic DNA. Two independent genomic DNA replicates were amplified for each sample, with around 0.5 ug used for blood and around 1.5 ug for tumor or normal breast. Following the manufacturer's instructions, the ImmunoSeq Intro kit was used to carry out TCRB sequencing on genomic DNA. For absolute quantification, the 31-cycle multiplex PCR included proprietary primers along with spike-in control sequences. Single-end 150-bp reads were used to sequence an 87-bp fragment spanning the CDR3 plus the flanking V and J genes. Each lane of an Illumina MiSeq running version 3.0 chemistry carried seven multiplexed samples, with two replicates apiece. The study's own analysis went as follows. Raw data were processed with the vendor's proprietary pipeline, and both replicates were merged into a single result per sample. Productive rearrangements sharing the V-gene family, CDR3 amino acid sequence and J-gene segment were defined as clonotypes. Clonality was calculated as 1 minus the normalized Shannon entropy (Pielou evenness) of TCRB abundances. To estimate T cell density, the total number of templates was divided by the number of input cells, which was inferred from the amount of DNA input. Total repertoire diversity and clonality were estimated with Recon using default parameters. A clonotype was considered tumor-enriched if its abundance in tumor exceeded 0.1% and was at least 32-fold higher than its abundance in normal breast. TCRdb stores this immuneACCESS table with in-frame sequences only. Part of the clones is absent; in the studies checked, under half of the shortfall reflects unresolved V genes, and no reason is known for the rest. V and J calls and clone size come straight from that table; D and trimming were deduced from the DNA. The sample profile shows around 28,000 clones; roughly 50% of them were found once. The top ten hold nearly 8.5% of the sample.

Sequenced sample: breast tumor tissue. This receptor was identified in a person between 45 and 65 years old with breast cancer. The V and J segments used are TRBV7-9 and TRBJ2-1; 12 junctional bases match TRBD2. The nucleotide sequence reads TGTGCCAGCAGCTTCCCTAGCGGGAGGGCCAATGAGCAGTTCTTC. This sequence encodes CASSFPSGRANEQFF.